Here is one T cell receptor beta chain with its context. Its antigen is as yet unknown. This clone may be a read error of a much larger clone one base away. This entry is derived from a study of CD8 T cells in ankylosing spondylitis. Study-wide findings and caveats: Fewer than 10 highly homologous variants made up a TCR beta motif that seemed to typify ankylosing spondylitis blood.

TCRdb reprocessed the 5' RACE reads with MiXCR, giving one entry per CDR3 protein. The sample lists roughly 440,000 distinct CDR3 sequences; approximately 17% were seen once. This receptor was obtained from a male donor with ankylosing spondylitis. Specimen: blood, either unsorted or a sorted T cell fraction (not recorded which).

The CDR3 loop is CASNLDGAINEKLFF. CDR3 nucleotides: TGCGCCAGCAACTTGGATGGGGCCATTAATGAAAAACTGTTTTTT. This chain links TRBV5-1 with TRBJ1-4; D possibly corresponds to TRBD1 (5 bases). The CDR3 is 15 amino acids. Germline loops: CDR1 SGHRS, CDR2 YFSETQ.